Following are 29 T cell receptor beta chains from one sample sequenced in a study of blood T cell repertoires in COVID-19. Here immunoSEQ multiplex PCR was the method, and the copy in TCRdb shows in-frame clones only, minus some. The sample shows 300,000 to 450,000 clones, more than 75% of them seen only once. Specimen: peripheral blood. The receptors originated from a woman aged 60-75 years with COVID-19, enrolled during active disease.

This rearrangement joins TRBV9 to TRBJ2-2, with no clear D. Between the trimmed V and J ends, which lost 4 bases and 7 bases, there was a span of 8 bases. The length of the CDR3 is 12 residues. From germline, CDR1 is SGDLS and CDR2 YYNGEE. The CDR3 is CASSPPVGELFF. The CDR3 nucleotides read TGTGCCAGCAGCCCCCCCGTCGGGGAGCTGTTTTTT. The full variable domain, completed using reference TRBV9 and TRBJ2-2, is DSGVTQTPKHLITATGQRVTLRCSPRSGDLSVYWYQQSLDQGLQFLIQYYNGEERAKGNILERFSAQQFPDLHSELNLSSLELGDSALYFCASSPPVGELFFGEGSRLTVL.

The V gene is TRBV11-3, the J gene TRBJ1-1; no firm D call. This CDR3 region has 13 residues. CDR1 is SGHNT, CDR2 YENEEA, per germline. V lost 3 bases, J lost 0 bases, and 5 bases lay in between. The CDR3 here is CASSFQLNTEAFF. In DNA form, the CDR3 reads TGTGCCAGCAGCTTTCAGTTGAACACTGAAGCTTTCTTT.

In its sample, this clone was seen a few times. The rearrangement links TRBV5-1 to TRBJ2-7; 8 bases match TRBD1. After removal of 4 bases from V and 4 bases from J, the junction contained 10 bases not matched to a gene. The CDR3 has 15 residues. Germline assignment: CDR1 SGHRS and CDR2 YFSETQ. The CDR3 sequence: CASSPPGRGQYEQYF. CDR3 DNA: TGCGCCAGCAGCCCCCCGGGCAGGGGGCAGTACGAGCAGTACTTC.

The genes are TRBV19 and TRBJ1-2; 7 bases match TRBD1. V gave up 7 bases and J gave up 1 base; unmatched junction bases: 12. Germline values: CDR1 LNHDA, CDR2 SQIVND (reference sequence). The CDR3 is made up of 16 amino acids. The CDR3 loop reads CASTADRVYLNYGYTF. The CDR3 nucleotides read TGTGCCAGTACCGCCGACAGGGTTTATCTTAACTATGGCTACACCTTC.

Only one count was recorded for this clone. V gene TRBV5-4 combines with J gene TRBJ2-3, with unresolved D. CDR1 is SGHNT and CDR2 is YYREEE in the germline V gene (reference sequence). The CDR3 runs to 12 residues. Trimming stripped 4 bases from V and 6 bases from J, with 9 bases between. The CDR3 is CASSNVQDTQYF. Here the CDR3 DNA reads TGTGCCAGCAGCAATGTCCAGGATACGCAGTATTTT. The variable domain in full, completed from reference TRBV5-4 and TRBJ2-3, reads ETGVTQSPTHLIKTRGQQVTLRCSSQSGHNTVSWYQQALGQGPQFIFQYYREEENGRGNFPPRFSGLQFPNYSSELNVNALELDDSALYLCASSNVQDTQYFGPGTRLTVL.

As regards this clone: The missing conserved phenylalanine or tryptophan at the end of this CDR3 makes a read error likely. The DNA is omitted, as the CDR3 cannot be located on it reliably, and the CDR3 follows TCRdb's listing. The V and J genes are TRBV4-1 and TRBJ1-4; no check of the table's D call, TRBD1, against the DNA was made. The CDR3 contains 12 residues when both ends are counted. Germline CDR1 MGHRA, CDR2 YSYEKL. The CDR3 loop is CASSQRQGGSRV.

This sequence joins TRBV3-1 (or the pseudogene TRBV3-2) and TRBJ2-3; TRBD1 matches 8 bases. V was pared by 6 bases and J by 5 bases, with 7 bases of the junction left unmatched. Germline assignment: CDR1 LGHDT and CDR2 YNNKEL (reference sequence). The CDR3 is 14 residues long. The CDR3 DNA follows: TGTGCCAGCAGACAGACAGGGGCAGGAGATACGCAGTATTTT. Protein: CASRQTGAGDTQYF.

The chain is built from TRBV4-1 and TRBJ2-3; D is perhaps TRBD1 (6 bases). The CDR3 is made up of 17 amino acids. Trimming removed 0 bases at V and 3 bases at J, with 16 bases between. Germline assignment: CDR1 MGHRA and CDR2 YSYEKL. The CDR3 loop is CASSQDRSGVGTDTQYF. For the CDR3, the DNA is TGCGCCAGCAGCCAAGATAGGTCAGGGGTAGGGACAGATACGCAGTATTTT.

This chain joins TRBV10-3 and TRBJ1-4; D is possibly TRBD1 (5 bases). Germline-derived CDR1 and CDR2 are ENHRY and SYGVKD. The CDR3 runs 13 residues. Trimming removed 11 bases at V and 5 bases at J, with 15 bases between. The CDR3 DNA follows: TGTGCCTCCAGGTGGGGGGTGAATGAAAAACTGTTTTTT. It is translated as CASRWGVNEKLFF.

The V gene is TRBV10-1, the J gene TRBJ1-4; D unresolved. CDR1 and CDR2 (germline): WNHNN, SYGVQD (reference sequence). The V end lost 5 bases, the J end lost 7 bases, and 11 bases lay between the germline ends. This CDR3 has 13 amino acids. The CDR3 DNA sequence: TGCGCCAGCAGTAGATCCGGCGGTGAAAAACTGTTTTTT. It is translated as CASSRSGGEKLFF.

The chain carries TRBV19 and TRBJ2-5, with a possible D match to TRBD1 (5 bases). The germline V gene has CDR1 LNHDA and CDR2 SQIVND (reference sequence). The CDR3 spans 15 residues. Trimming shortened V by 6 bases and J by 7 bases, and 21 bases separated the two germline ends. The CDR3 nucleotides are TGTGCCAGTAGCTTAGGTGGGGCGGAGATGGGGACCCAGTACTTC. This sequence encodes CASSLGGAEMGTQYF.

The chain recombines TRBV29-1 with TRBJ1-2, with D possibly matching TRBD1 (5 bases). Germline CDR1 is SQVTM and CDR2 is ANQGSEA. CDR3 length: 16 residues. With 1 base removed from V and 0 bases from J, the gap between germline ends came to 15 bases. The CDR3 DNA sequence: TGCAGCGTTGAAGGCAGGGATCCCCAAGCTAACTATGGCTACACCTTC. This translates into CSVEGRDPQANYGYTF.

This CDR3 is CASSLAEGMVTDTQYF. As DNA, the CDR3 is TGTGCCAGCAGCCTAGCGGAGGGGATGGTGACAGATACGCAGTATTTT. The rearrangement joins TRBV9 to TRBJ2-3; 7 nucleotides match TRBD2. The length of the CDR3 is 16 residues. J gave up 3 bases and V 4 bases, and 11 bases lay outside the gene matches. Germline CDR1 reads SGDLS; CDR2 reads YYNGEE.

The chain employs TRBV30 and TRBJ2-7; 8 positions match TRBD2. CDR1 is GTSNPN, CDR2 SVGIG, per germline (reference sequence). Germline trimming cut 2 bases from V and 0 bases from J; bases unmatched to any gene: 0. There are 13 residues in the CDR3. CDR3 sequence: CAWSRGGSYEQYF. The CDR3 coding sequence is TGTGCCTGGAGTCGGGGGGGCTCCTACGAGCAGTACTTC.

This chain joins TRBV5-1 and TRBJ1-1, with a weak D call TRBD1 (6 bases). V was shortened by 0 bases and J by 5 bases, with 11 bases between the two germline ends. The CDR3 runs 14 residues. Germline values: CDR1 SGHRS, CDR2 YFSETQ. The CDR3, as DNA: TGCGCCAGCAGCTTGGAACAGGGAAGAACTGAAGCTTTCTTT. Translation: CASSLEQGRTEAFF.

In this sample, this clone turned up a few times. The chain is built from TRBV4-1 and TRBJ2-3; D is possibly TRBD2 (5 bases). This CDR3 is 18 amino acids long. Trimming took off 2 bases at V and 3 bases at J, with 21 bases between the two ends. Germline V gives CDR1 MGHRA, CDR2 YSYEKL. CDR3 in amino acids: CASSQPPGSPRGTDTQYF. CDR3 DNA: TGCGCCAGCAGCCAACCTCCGGGTTCACCGCGAGGGACAGATACGCAGTATTTT.

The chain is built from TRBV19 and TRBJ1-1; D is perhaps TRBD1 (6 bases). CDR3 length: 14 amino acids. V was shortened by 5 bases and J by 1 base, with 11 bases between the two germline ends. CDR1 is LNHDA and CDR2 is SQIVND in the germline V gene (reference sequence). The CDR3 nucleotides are TGTGCCAGTAGTTCAGGGGTAAGGAACACTGAAGCTTTCTTT. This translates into CASSSGVRNTEAFF.

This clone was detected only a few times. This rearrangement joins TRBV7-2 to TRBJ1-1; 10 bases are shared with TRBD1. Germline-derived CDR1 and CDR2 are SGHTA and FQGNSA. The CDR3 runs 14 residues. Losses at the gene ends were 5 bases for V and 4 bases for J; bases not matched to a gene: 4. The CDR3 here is CASSARQGATEAFF. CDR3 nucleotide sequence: TGTGCCAGCAGCGCCCGACAGGGGGCCACTGAAGCTTTCTTT.

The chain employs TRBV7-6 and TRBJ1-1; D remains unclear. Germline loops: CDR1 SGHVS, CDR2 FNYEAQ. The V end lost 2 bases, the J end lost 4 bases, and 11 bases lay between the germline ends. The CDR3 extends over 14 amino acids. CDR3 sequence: CASSLLGSATEAFF. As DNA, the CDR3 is TGTGCCAGCAGCTTACTGGGCTCCGCCACTGAAGCTTTCTTT.

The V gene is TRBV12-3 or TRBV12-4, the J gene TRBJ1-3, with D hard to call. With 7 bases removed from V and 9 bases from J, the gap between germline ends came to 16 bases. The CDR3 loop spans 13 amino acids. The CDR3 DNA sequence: TGTGCCAGCATGGGCCCTTGGTTTGGCACCATATATTTT. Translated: CASMGPWFGTIYF.

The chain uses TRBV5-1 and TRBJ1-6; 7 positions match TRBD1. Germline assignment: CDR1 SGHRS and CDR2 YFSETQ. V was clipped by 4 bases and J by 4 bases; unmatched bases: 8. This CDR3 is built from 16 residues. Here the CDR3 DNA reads TGCGCCAGCAGCGGCGGACAGGTCGGGTATAATTCACCCCTCCACTTT. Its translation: CASSGGQVGYNSPLHF. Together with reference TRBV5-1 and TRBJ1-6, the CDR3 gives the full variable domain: KAGVTQTPRYLIKTRGQQVTLSCSPISGHRSVSWYQQTPGQGLQFLFEYFSETQRNKGNFPGRFSGRQFSNSRSEMNVSTLELGDSALYLCASSGGQVGYNSPLHFGNGTRLTVT.

CDR3 protein: CAISRDSPTEAFF. As DNA, the CDR3 is TGTGCCATCAGTCGGGACAGTCCCACTGAAGCTTTCTTT. The gene calls are TRBV10-3 and TRBJ1-1; 7 bases are shared with TRBD1. V shed 5 bases and J 4 bases; nucleotides not matched to a gene: 4. The CDR3 runs 13 residues. Looked up from germline, CDR1 is ENHRY and CDR2 is SYGVKD.

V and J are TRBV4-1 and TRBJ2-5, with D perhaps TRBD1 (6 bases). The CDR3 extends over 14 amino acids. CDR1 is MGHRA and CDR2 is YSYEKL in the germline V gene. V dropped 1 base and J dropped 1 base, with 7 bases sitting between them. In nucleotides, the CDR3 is TGCGCCAGCAGCCAAGGGGGGCCCCAAGAGACCCAGTACTTC. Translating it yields CASSQGGPQETQYF.

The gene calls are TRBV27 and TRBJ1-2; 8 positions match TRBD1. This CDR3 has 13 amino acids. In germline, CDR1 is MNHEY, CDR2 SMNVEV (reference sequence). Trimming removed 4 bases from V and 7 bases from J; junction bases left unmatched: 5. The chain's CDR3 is CASSSRTGPGYTF. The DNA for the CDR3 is TGTGCCAGCAGTTCCCGGACAGGGCCTGGCTACACCTTC.

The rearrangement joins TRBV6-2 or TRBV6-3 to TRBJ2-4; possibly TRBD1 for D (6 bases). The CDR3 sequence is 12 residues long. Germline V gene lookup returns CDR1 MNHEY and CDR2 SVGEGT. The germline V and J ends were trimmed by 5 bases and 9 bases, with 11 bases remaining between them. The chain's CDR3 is CASSMTGRIQYF. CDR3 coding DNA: TGTGCCAGCAGTATGACAGGCCGCATTCAGTACTTC.

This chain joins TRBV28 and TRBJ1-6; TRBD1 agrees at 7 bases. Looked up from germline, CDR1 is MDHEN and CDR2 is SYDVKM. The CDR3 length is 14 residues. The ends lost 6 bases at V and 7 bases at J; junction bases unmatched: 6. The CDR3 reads CASRRTGGNSPLHF. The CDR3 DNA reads TGTGCCAGCAGAAGGACAGGAGGAAATTCACCCCTCCACTTT. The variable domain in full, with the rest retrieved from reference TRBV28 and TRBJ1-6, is DVKVTQSSRYLVKRTGEKVFLECVQDMDHENMFWYRQDPGLGLRLIYFSYDVKMKEKGDIPEGYSVSREKKERFSLILESASTNQTSMYLCASRRTGGNSPLHFGNGTRLTVT.

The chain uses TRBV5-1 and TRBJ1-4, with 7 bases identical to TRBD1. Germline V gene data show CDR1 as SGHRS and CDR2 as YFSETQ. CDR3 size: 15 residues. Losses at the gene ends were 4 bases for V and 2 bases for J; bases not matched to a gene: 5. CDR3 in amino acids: CASSPTGRTNEKLFF. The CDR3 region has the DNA TGCGCCAGCAGCCCGACAGGGAGGACTAATGAAAAACTGTTTTTT.

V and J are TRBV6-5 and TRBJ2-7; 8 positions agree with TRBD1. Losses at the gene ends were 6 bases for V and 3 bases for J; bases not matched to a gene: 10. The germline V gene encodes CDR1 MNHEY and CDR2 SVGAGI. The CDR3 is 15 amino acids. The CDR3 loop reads CASSRSGGSVYEQYF. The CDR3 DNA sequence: TGTGCCAGCAGCAGATCAGGGGGCAGTGTCTACGAGCAGTACTTC.

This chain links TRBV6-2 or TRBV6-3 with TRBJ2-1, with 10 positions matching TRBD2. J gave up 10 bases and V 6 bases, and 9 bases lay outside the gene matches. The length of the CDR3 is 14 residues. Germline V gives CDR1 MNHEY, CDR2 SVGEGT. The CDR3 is CASSHLAGGGEQFF. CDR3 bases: TGTGCCAGCAGCCACTTAGCGGGGGGAGGGGAGCAGTTCTTC.